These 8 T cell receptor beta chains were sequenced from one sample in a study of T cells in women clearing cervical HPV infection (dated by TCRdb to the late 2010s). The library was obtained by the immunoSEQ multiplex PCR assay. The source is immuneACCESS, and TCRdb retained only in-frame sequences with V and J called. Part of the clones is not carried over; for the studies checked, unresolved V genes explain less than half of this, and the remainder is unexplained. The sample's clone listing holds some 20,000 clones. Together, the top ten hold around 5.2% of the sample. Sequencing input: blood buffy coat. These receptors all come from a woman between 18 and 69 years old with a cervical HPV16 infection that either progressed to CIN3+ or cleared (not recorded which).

CDR3 region: CASSSGQGFYDYTF. Partial CDR3 DNA: TGTGCCAGCAGCTCGGGACAGGGGTTTTACGAC. The V and J genes are TRBV7-9 and TRBJ1-2, with 10 bases that match TRBD1. The CDR3 end is not reached by the read, which stops 3 residues before it; the germline J gene fills it in. This CDR3 contains 14 residues. Germline CDR1 and CDR2: SEHNR and FQNEAQ (reference sequence). Drawing the rest from reference TRBV7-9 and TRBJ1-2, the complete variable domain is DTGVSQNPRHKITKRGQNVTFRCDPISEHNRLYWYRQTLGQGPEFLTYFQNEAQLEKSRLLSDRFSAERPKGSFSTLEIQRTEQGDSAMYLCASSSGQGFYDYTFGSGTRLTVV.

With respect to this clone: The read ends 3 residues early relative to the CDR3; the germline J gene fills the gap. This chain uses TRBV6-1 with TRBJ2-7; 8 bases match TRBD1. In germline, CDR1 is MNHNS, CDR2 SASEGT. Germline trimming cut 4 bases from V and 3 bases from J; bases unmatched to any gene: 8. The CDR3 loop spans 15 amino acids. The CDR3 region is CASSGMTGDDYEQYF. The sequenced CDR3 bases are TGTGCCAGCAGTGGGATGACAGGGGACGACTACGAG.

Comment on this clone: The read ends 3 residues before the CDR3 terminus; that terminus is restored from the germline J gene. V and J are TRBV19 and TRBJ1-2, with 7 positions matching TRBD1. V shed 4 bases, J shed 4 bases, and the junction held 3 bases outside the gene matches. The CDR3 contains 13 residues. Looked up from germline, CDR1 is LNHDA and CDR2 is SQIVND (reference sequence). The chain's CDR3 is CASSTRDSYGYTF. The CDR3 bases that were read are TGTGCCAGTAGTACCCGGGACAGCTATGGC.

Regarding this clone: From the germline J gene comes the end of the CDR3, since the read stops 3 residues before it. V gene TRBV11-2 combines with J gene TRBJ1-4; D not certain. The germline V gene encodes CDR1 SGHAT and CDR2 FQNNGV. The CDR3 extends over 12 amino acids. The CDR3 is CASSLWTDGLFF. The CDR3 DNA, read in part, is TGTGCCAGCAGCCTCTGGACTGATGGA.

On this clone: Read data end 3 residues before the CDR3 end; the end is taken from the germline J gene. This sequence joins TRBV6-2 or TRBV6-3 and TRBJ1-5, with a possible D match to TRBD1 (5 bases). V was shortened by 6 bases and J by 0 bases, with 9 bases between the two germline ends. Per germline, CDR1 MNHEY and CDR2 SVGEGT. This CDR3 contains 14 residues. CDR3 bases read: TGTGCCAGCAGGGGCGGGGGTAGCAATCAGCCC. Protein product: CASRGGGSNQP. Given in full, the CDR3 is CASRGGGSNQPQHF.

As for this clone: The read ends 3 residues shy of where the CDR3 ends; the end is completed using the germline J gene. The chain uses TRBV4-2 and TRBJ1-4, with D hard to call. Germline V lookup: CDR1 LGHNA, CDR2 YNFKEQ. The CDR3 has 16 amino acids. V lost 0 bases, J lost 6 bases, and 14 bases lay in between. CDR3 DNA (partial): TGTGCCAGCAGCCAAGAACGGCGTCTGAGGGATGAAAAA. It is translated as CASSQERRLRDEK. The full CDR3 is CASSQERRLRDEKLFF.

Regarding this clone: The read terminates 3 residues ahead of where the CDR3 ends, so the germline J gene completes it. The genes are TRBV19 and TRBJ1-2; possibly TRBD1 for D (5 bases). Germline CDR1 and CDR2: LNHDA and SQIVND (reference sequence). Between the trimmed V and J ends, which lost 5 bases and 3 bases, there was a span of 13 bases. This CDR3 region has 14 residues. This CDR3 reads CASSYLGGDYGYTF. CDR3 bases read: TGTGCCAGTAGTTACCTTGGGGGGGACTATGGC.

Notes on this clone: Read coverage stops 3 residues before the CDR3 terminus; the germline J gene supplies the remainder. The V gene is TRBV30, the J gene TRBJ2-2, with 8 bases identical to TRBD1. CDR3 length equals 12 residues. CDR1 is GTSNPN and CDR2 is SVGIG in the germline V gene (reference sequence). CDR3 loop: CAGQGGIEKLFF. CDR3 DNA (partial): TGTGCCGGACAGGGTGGCATTGAAAAG.